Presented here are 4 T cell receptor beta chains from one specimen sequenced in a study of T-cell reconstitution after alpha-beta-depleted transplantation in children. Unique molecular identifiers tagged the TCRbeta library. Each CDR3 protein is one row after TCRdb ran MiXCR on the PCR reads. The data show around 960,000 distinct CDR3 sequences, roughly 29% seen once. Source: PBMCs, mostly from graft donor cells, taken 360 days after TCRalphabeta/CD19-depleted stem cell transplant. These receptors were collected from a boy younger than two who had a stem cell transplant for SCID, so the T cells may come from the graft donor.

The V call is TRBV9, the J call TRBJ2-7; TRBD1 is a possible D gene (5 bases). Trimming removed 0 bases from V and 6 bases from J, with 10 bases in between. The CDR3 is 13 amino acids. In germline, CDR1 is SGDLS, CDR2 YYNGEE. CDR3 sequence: CASSVAWGGEQYF. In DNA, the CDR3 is TGTGCCAGCAGCGTAGCGTGGGGCGGCGAGCAGTACTTC. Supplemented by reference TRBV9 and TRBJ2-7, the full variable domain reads DSGVTQTPKHLITATGQRVTLRCSPRSGDLSVYWYQQSLDQGLQFLIQYYNGEERAKGNILERFSAQQFPDLHSELNLSSLELGDSALYFCASSVAWGGEQYFGPGTRLTVT.

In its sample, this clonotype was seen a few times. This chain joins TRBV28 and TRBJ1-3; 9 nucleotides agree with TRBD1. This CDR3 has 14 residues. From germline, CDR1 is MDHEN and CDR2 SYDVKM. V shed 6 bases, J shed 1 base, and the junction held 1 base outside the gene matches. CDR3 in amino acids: CASRGTGSGNTIYF. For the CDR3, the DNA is TGTGCCAGCAGGGGGACAGGGTCTGGAAACACCATATATTTT.

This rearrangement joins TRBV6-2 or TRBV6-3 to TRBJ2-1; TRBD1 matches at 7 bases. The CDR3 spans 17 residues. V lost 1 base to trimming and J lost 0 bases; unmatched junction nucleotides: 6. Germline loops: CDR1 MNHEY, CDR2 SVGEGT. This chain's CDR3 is CASSYWPRDSSYNEQFF. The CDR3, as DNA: TGTGCCAGCAGTTACTGGCCCCGGGACAGCTCCTACAATGAGCAGTTCTTC.

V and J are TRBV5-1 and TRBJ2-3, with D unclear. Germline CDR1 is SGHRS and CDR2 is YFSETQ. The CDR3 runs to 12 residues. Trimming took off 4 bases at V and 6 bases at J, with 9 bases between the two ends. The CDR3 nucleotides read TGCGCCAGCAGCACCCAGAGGGATACGCAGTATTTT. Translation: CASSTQRDTQYF.